This passage covers 14 T cell receptor beta chains from one sample sequenced in a study of cytomegalovirus exposure and HLA in healthy donors. The PCR contained 60 Vbeta and 13 Jbeta primers. Sequencing was performed with immunoSEQ multiplex PCR; in TCRdb, only in-frame clones are kept and a portion is missing. The sample includes about 140,000 clones, 88% of them seen just once. What was sequenced was PBMCs. All receptors come from a woman aged 40-49 years in good health and CMV-seronegative.

The chain carries TRBV4-1 and TRBJ1-4; a weak D match, TRBD1 (5 bases). Trimming removed 4 bases from V and 2 bases from J, with 20 bases in between. Germline V gene lookup returns CDR1 MGHRA and CDR2 YSYEKL. The CDR3 runs 18 residues. The DNA for the CDR3 is TGCGCCAGCAGCCGGGGACTTTCATTCTTGGGGACTAATGAAAAACTGTTTTTT. It codes for CASSRGLSFLGTNEKLFF.

J is TRBJ2-7 and V is TRBV29-1; the match to TRBD1 covers 11 bases. CDR3 length: 16 amino acids. Germline-derived CDR1 and CDR2 are SQVTM and ANQGSEA. Germline trimming cut 2 bases from V and 8 bases from J; bases unmatched to any gene: 14. CDR3 residues: CSVESLGTGGFRKQYF. CDR3 coding DNA: TGCAGCGTTGAAAGTCTAGGGACAGGGGGGTTTCGGAAGCAGTACTTC.

The V gene is TRBV5-4, the J gene TRBJ1-4; TRBD1 matches at 11 bases. CDR1 is SGHNT, CDR2 YYREEE, per germline (reference sequence). The CDR3 length is 18 residues. J was trimmed by 7 bases and V by 4 bases; bases with no gene match: 15. The CDR3 reads CASSPNSGTGGDVEKLFF. CDR3 in DNA: TGTGCCAGCAGCCCTAATTCCGGGACAGGGGGAGATGTTGAAAAACTGTTTTTT.

This chain joins TRBV6-1 and TRBJ2-3, with TRBD1 matching 8 bases. The CDR3 consists of 16 residues. The V and J ends lost 2 bases and 4 bases, in that order; junction bases with no gene match: 8. Germline V CDR1 and CDR2: MNHNS, SASEGT. CDR3 protein: CASSERAGGSADTQYF. The CDR3 DNA sequence: TGTGCCAGCAGTGAACGCGCAGGGGGCTCGGCAGATACGCAGTATTTT.

The rearrangement links TRBV5-4 to TRBJ1-2; no definite D call. V was cut by 1 base and J by 4 bases, with 11 bases left in between. Per the germline V gene, CDR1 is SGHNT and CDR2 is YYREEE (reference sequence). The CDR3 runs to 14 residues. The CDR3 nucleotides read TGTGCCAGCAGCTTGTATACGGGTAGCTATGGCTACACCTTC. Translating it yields CASSLYTGSYGYTF.

The chain links TRBV5-1 to TRBJ2-7; 10 nucleotides agree with TRBD1. This CDR3 contains 15 residues. The germline V gene encodes CDR1 SGHRS and CDR2 YFSETQ. With V trimmed by 7 bases and J by 5 bases, 12 bases remained unmatched. The CDR3 loop reads CASRELGTGVNEQYF. CDR3 sequence (DNA): TGCGCCAGCCGTGAATTGGGGACAGGGGTCAACGAGCAGTACTTC.

This clone occurred once. The V and J genes are TRBV13 and TRBJ1-4, with unresolved D. Germline V gene data show CDR1 as PRHDT and CDR2 as FYEKMQ (reference sequence). Trimming left V 3 bases short and J 8 bases short, with 10 bases between. This CDR3 is built from 13 residues. CDR3 sequence reads: CASSFRGTEKLFF. CDR3 nucleotides: TGTGCCAGCAGCTTCCGGGGTACCGAAAAACTGTTTTTT.

The V gene is TRBV7-8, the J gene TRBJ2-3, with D tentatively TRBD1 (5 bases). Trimming cost V 6 bases and J 2 bases, with 12 bases left between them. The CDR3 has 14 residues. Per germline, CDR1 SGHVS and CDR2 FQNEAQ. CDR3 residues: CASRNIGVTDTQYF. In DNA form, the CDR3 reads TGTGCCAGCAGGAATATAGGGGTCACAGATACGCAGTATTTT.

The CDR3 bases are TGTGCCAGCAGTGAAGTGCGGCCCCAGCATTTT. Translated: CASSEVRPQHF. V usage is TRBV6-5 and J usage is TRBJ1-5; unclear D gene. From germline, CDR1 is MNHEY and CDR2 SVGAGI. The CDR3 has 11 residues. Between the trimmed V and J ends, which lost 5 bases and 9 bases, there was a span of 8 bases.

This clone was picked up a small number of times. This rearrangement joins TRBV5-6 to TRBJ1-2; D remains ambiguous. With 0 bases removed from V and 4 bases from J, the gap between germline ends came to 10 bases. The CDR3 totals 14 residues. Looked up from germline, CDR1 is SGHDT and CDR2 is YYEEEE. DNA of the CDR3: TGTGCCAGCAGCTTGGTTAGATCCTCCTATGGCTACACCTTC. It codes for CASSLVRSSYGYTF.

The chain combines TRBV4-1 with TRBJ2-5; TRBD2 agrees at 8 bases. Unmatched junction bases numbered 8, after V lost 0 bases and J lost 5 bases. Germline CDR1 MGHRA, CDR2 YSYEKL. CDR3 length: 16 amino acids. This CDR3 reads CASSQERSGSRETQYF. In DNA, the CDR3 is TGCGCCAGCAGCCAAGAAAGAAGCGGGAGTCGGGAGACCCAGTACTTC.

V and J are TRBV18 and TRBJ1-5; TRBD1 aligns across 9 bases. The germline V gene has CDR1 KGHSH and CDR2 LQKENI. The CDR3 sequence is 17 residues long. The V gene end was trimmed by 3 bases and the J gene end by 0 bases; junction bases not matched to a gene: 6. Written as DNA, the CDR3 is TGTGCCAGCTCACCTTCGACAGGGGGAAGTAGCAATCAGCCCCAGCATTTT. This encodes CASSPSTGGSSNQPQHF.

This sequence joins TRBV11-3 and TRBJ2-2, with 7 bases aligning to TRBD2. Looked up from germline, CDR1 is SGHNT and CDR2 is YENEEA. The CDR3 spans 16 residues. V trimming: 1 base; J trimming: 0 bases; junction bases outside the gene matches: 2. CDR3 nucleotides: TGTGCCAGCAGCTTAGGAGCGGGAACGAACACCGGGGAGCTGTTTTTT. Protein product: CASSLGAGTNTGELFF.

This chain uses TRBV28 with TRBJ2-7; D is possibly TRBD2 (6 bases). The CDR3 contains 12 residues. With 11 bases removed from V and 1 base from J, the gap between germline ends came to 12 bases. CDR1 and CDR2 from the germline V gene are MDHEN and SYDVKM. The CDR3 DNA sequence: TGTGCCTGCGGGGACTCTTCCTACGAGCAGTACTTC. Protein: CACGDSSYEQYF.